This T cell receptor (beta chain) was sequenced in a study of blood T cell repertoires in COVID-19. Turning to the study itself: PBMCs, B-cell-depleted T cells, or T cells were the source of the cDNA or gDNA that made up the material.

The authors' processing: Quantification of nucleated cells was approximated via reference gene primer amplification. Sequenced by immunoSEQ multiplex PCR; TCRdb stores in-frame clones only, minus some. V, J and clone size reflect that table, while D and trimming were determined from the DNA. This sample has about 210,000 clones, with around 85% found just once. This CDR3 spans 14 amino acids. CDR1 and CDR2 (germline): MDHEN, SYDVKM. J was trimmed by 3 bases and V by 7 bases; bases with no gene match: 9. This receptor was taken from a man aged 35-49 years with acute or convalescent COVID-19. The chain combines TRBV28 with TRBJ2-7; TRBD2 matches 7 bases. Sample: peripheral blood. The DNA for the CDR3 is TGTGCCAGCAAGAGGGGCGGGAGAGGCTACGAGCAGTACTTC. It specifies CASKRGGRGYEQYF.